The clone carrying this T cell receptor beta chain was detected many times. TCRdb reprocessed the reads with MiXCR, giving one entry per CDR3 protein. This sample yields almost 300,000 distinct CDR3 sequences, of which approximately 10% are seen a single time; more than 2.5% belongs to the top ten. The record originates from a study of T cell repertoires in cytomegalovirus infection. Study as a whole: Public TCR beta signatures were indicative of both CMV infection and a matching HLA type.

V lost 2 bases to trimming and J lost 1 base, with 14 bases between them. Germline V gene data show CDR1 as KGHSH and CDR2 as LQKENI. This CDR3 has 16 amino acids. What was sequenced was PBMCs. The clonotype comes from a human donor in good health (CMV status not recorded). Some clones in this sample may be carry-over from other donors' samples. This sequence joins TRBV18 and TRBJ1-1; D is perhaps TRBD1 (6 bases). This CDR3 is CASSPFEGVENTEAFF. The CDR3 DNA reads TGTGCCAGCTCACCATTCGAGGGGGTGGAGAACACTGAAGCTTTCTTT.